Listed here are 26 T cell receptor beta chains from one sample, sequenced in a study of blood T cell repertoires in COVID-19. The data were produced by immunoSEQ multiplex PCR, yet TCRdb's version contains in-frame clones alone and is incomplete. This sample carries 200,000 to 250,000 clones, less than 90% of them seen once, and the ten largest clones take approximately 3%. What was sequenced was PBMCs or T cells enriched from blood (not recorded which). The source is a woman aged 50 to 60 in a cohort exposed to, infected with or recovered from COVID-19 (not recorded which).

The rearrangement joins TRBV4-3 to TRBJ1-2; the D is unclear. Germline V lookup: CDR1 LGHNA, CDR2 YSLEER. Trimming removed 5 bases from V and 4 bases from J, with 14 bases in between. This CDR3 spans 14 amino acids. In DNA, the CDR3 is TGCGCCAGCAGCAACCTGCGGGGTCCCTATGGCTACACCTTC. It encodes CASSNLRGPYGYTF.

The chain combines TRBV7-8 with TRBJ1-1; 11 bases agree with TRBD1. Per the germline V gene, CDR1 is SGHVS and CDR2 is FQNEAQ. The J segment lost 6 bases and the V segment lost 5 bases, leaving 8 bases of the junction unmatched. The CDR3 is 15 residues long. CDR3 nucleotides: TGTGCCAGCAGCCCGGACAGGGGGCTTCTCCCTGAAGCTTTCTTT. This translates into CASSPDRGLLPEAFF.

This clone has only one observation. The rearrangement joins TRBV7-9 to TRBJ1-5, with a tentative D call TRBD1 (5 bases). Germline lookup yields CDR1 SEHNR and CDR2 FQNEAQ (reference sequence). This CDR3 contains 13 residues. V gave up 5 bases and J gave up 5 bases, with 10 bases separating them. CDR3 sequence (DNA): TGTGCCAGCAGCGTCAGCAGGGATCAGCCCCAGCATTTT. Amino acids: CASSVSRDQPQHF.

This clone was detected only a few times. The chain joins TRBV28 to TRBJ2-5; 8 positions match TRBD1. The germline V gene encodes CDR1 MDHEN and CDR2 SYDVKM. V was clipped by 10 bases and J by 3 bases; unmatched bases: 7. This CDR3 is 13 amino acids long. The CDR3 reads CATSDRGKETQYF. The CDR3 region has the DNA TGTGCCACCTCCGACAGGGGAAAAGAGACCCAGTACTTC.

The rearrangement links TRBV19 to TRBJ1-5; 7 positions agree with TRBD1. The V and J ends lost 5 bases and 0 bases, in that order; junction bases with no gene match: 7. Per the germline V gene, CDR1 is LNHDA and CDR2 is SQIVND (reference sequence). The CDR3 extends over 16 amino acids. CDR3 sequence (DNA): TGTGCCAGTAGTGGGTGGACAGGAGATAGCAATCAGCCCCAGCATTTT. Translation gives CASSGWTGDSNQPQHF.

This chain links TRBV5-6 with TRBJ1-4; TRBD1 aligns across 7 bases. Per the germline V gene, CDR1 is SGHDT and CDR2 is YYEEEE. The length of the CDR3 is 14 residues. J was trimmed by 8 bases and V by 3 bases; bases with no gene match: 7. In DNA form, the CDR3 reads TGTGCCAGCAGCTGGGGGACAGAAGAAGAAAAACTGTTTTTT. Its translation is CASSWGTEEEKLFF.

CDR3 bases: TGTGCCAGCAGCTCGCAGGGTGGCGAAAAACTGTTTTTT. This translates into CASSSQGGEKLFF. V gene TRBV5-4 combines with J gene TRBJ1-4, with D perhaps TRBD1 (5 bases). There are 13 residues in the CDR3. V was trimmed by 3 bases and J by 8 bases, leaving 11 bases between them. CDR1 SGHNT and CDR2 YYREEE come from the germline V gene (reference sequence).

The chain carries TRBV7-2 and TRBJ2-3, with TRBD2 matching over 8 bases. V shed 5 bases, J shed 3 bases, and the junction held 13 bases outside the gene matches. The germline V gene has CDR1 SGHTA and CDR2 FQGNSA. CDR3 length equals 17 residues. Here the CDR3 DNA reads TGTGCCAGCAGCCCAGCCCCTCTCGGGGGGGCGACAGATACGCAGTATTTT. This sequence encodes CASSPAPLGGATDTQYF.

The chain combines TRBV18 with TRBJ2-5, with a tentative D call TRBD1 (6 bases). The CDR3 spans 16 residues. V was pared by 4 bases and J by 4 bases, with 19 bases between. In germline, CDR1 is KGHSH, CDR2 LQKENI. The CDR3 DNA reads TGTGCCAGCTCACACGGGACAAGGGTGTCCAGAGAGACCCAGTACTTC. Its translation is CASSHGTRVSRETQYF.

This clone was detected only a few times. The rearrangement joins TRBV18 to TRBJ1-1; D call uncertain. The CDR3 is 13 residues long. The ends were cut back, 2 bases at V and 1 base at J, with 5 bases in the middle. Germline V gene lookup returns CDR1 KGHSH and CDR2 LQKENI. The CDR3 DNA is TGTGCCAGCTCACCATCCAAGAACACTGAAGCTTTCTTT. Protein: CASSPSKNTEAFF.

The J gene is TRBJ1-1, the V gene TRBV10-3, with D unresolved. There are 14 residues in the CDR3. Germline V gene sequence: CDR1 ENHRY, CDR2 SYGVKD. Deletions cut 0 bases from V and 1 base from J, with 6 bases between. CDR3 protein: CAISESRGNTEAFF. Written as DNA, the CDR3 is TGTGCCATCAGTGAGTCCCGGGGGAACACTGAAGCTTTCTTT.

The V gene is TRBV4-1, the J gene TRBJ1-1; D not resolved. V lost 0 bases and J lost 1, with 12 bases in between. The CDR3 consists of 16 residues. Per germline, CDR1 MGHRA and CDR2 YSYEKL. CDR3 nucleotides: TGCGCCAGCAGCCAAGATCAGTTCACCCCGAACACTGAAGCTTTCTTT. Translating it yields CASSQDQFTPNTEAFF.

This sequence joins TRBV4-2 and TRBJ1-5; a weak D match, TRBD1 (5 bases). The length of the CDR3 is 16 residues. Germline values: CDR1 LGHNA, CDR2 YNFKEQ. The V end was cut by 0 bases, the J end by 6 bases, with 15 bases between. The DNA for the CDR3 is TGTGCCAGCAGCCAAGAAGGGAATTCAGGGTTTCAGCCCCAGCATTTT. Protein: CASSQEGNSGFQPQHF.

The rearrangement uses TRBV4-3 and TRBJ2-7, with 7 nucleotides matching TRBD2. Germline loops: CDR1 LGHNA, CDR2 YSLEER. The CDR3 extends over 14 amino acids. The ends lost 4 bases at V and 4 bases at J; junction bases unmatched: 7. The CDR3 protein is CASSPGGGKYEQYF. In nucleotides, the CDR3 is TGCGCCAGCAGCCCGGGGGGAGGGAAGTACGAGCAGTACTTC.

The chain carries TRBV29-1 and TRBJ2-3, with 11 bases lining up with TRBD1. The ends lost 6 bases at V and 4 bases at J; junction bases unmatched: 9. Germline CDR1 reads SQVTM; CDR2 reads ANQGSEA. This CDR3 is 15 amino acids long. This CDR3 is CSVTPGTGGSDTQYF. The DNA for the CDR3 is TGCAGCGTAACCCCCGGGACAGGGGGTTCAGATACGCAGTATTTT.

The rearrangement links TRBV27 to TRBJ1-5, with TRBD1 matching over 10 bases. In germline, CDR1 is MNHEY, CDR2 SMNVEV (reference sequence). The V gene end was trimmed by 5 bases and the J gene end by 4 bases; junction bases not matched to a gene: 5. The length of the CDR3 is 15 residues. The CDR3 DNA reads TGTGCCAGCAGTCCCACGGACAGGGGGAATCAGCCCCAGCATTTT. Its protein product is CASSPTDRGNQPQHF.

The chain employs TRBV7-2 and TRBJ2-5; D possibly corresponds to TRBD2 (6 bases). The CDR3 runs to 14 residues. Germline CDR1 is SGHTA and CDR2 is FQGNSA. V dropped 5 bases and J dropped 5 bases, with 15 bases sitting between them. The CDR3 reads CASSKWSSDETQYF. CDR3 in DNA: TGTGCCAGCAGCAAGTGGTCTAGCGACGAGACCCAGTACTTC.

The gene calls are TRBV4-1 and TRBJ2-2; 9 bases are a match to TRBD1. With 0 bases clipped from V and 9 bases from J, the junction kept 11 bases outside the gene matches. Germline V gene sequence: CDR1 MGHRA, CDR2 YSYEKL. This CDR3 is built from 17 residues. CDR3 sequence reads: CASSQETGGAGLWELFF. The CDR3 coding sequence is TGCGCCAGCAGCCAAGAAACAGGGGGCGCGGGTTTATGGGAGCTGTTTTTT.

The rearrangement links TRBV5-1 to TRBJ1-2, with D possibly matching TRBD1 (5 bases). V lost 1 base, J lost 0 bases, and 13 bases lay in between. This CDR3 comprises 16 residues. Germline CDR1 and CDR2: SGHRS and YFSETQ. As DNA, the CDR3 is TGCGCCAGCAGCTTGTTGGGGACTCCAGCTAACTATGGCTACACCTTC. Residues: CASSLLGTPANYGYTF.

The chain has TRBV3-1 (or the pseudogene TRBV3-2) and TRBJ2-1; 10 bases are a match to TRBD2. From germline, CDR1 is LGHDT and CDR2 YNNKEL (reference sequence). V dropped 5 bases and J dropped 4; count of bases not matched to a gene: 2. This CDR3 is built from 14 residues. Written as DNA, the CDR3 is TGTGCCAGCAGCGGACTAGCGGAATACAATGAGCAGTTCTTC. The encoded protein is CASSGLAEYNEQFF.

The chain recombines TRBV7-2 with TRBJ2-7; 7 bases are a match to TRBD1. Per the germline V gene, CDR1 is SGHTA and CDR2 is FQGNSA. This CDR3 region has 15 residues. Germline trimming cut 5 bases from V and 5 bases from J; bases unmatched to any gene: 12. The CDR3 here is CASSPTYRGPHEQYF. The CDR3 bases are TGTGCCAGCAGCCCGACTTACAGGGGTCCCCACGAGCAGTACTTC.

V and J are TRBV7-9 and TRBJ1-2, with unresolved D. This CDR3 is 14 amino acids long. V was cut by 5 bases and J by 0 bases, with 10 bases left in between. CDR1 is SEHNR, CDR2 FQNEAQ, per germline (reference sequence). Here the CDR3 reads CASSRREANYGYTF. The DNA of the CDR3 is TGTGCCAGCAGCCGCCGAGAGGCTAACTATGGCTACACCTTC.

V usage is TRBV7-2 and J usage is TRBJ1-5; 12 positions agree with TRBD1. This CDR3 comprises 17 residues. The J segment lost 4 bases and the V segment lost 1 base, leaving 5 bases of the junction unmatched. Per germline, CDR1 SGHTA and CDR2 FQGNSA. The CDR3, as DNA: TGTGCCAGCAGCTTAGGCCGGGACAGGGGGCGGAATCAGCCCCAGCATTTT. Amino acids: CASSLGRDRGRNQPQHF. Looking up the rest from reference TRBV7-2 and TRBJ1-5 gives the full variable domain: GAGVSQSPSNKVTEKGKDVELRCDPISGHTALYWYRQSLGQGLEFLIYFQGNSAPDKSGLPSDRFSAERTGGSVSTLTIQRTQQEDSAVYLCASSLGRDRGRNQPQHFGDGTRLSIL.

The rearrangement joins TRBV6-2 or TRBV6-3 to TRBJ2-1, with 7 positions matching TRBD2. This CDR3 is 16 amino acids long. Germline CDR1 is MNHEY and CDR2 is SVGEGT. V shed 5 bases, J shed 2 bases, and the junction held 9 bases outside the gene matches. CDR3 protein: CASSTLAAQAYNEQFF. The CDR3 DNA reads as TGTGCCAGCAGTACCCTAGCGGCTCAGGCCTACAATGAGCAGTTCTTC.

V gene TRBV7-8 combines with J gene TRBJ1-2; 10 bases agree with TRBD1. V trimming: 5 bases; J trimming: 6 bases; junction bases outside the gene matches: 3. The CDR3 consists of 13 residues. Germline assignment: CDR1 SGHVS and CDR2 FQNEAQ. CDR3 coding DNA: TGTGCCAGCAGCGCGGGACAGGGGAATGGCTACACCTTC. Its translation is CASSAGQGNGYTF. Full variable domain (rest looked up from reference TRBV7-8 and TRBJ1-2): GAGVSQSPRYKVAKRGQDVALRCDPISGHVSLFWYQQALGQGPEFLTYFQNEAQLDKSGLPSDRFFAERPEGSVSTLKIQRTQQEDSAVYLCASSAGQGNGYTFGSGTRLTVV.

The chain employs TRBV10-3 and TRBJ2-1; 7 positions agree with TRBD1. The junction had 9 bases not matched to a gene; V was cut back by 8 bases and J by 5 bases. There are 14 residues in the CDR3. Germline CDR1 and CDR2: ENHRY and SYGVKD. CDR3 bases: TGTGCCATCGGACAGACAGGGCCGAACAATGAGCAGTTCTTC. Protein sequence: CAIGQTGPNNEQFF.